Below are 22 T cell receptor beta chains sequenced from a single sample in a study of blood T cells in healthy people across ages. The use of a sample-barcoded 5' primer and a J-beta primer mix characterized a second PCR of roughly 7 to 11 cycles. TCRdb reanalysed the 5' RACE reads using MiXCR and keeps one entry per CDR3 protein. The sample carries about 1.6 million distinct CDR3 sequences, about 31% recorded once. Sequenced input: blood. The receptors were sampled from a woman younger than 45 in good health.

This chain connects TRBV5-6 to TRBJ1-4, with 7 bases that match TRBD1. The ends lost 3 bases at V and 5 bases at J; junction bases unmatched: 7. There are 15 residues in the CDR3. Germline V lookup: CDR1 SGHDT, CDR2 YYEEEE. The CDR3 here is CASSYWTGGNEKLFF. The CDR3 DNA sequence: TGTGCCAGCAGCTACTGGACAGGAGGCAATGAAAAACTGTTTTTT.

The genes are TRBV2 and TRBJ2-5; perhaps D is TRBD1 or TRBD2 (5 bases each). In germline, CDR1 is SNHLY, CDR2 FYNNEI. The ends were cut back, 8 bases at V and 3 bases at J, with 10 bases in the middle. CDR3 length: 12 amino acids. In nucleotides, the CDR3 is TGTGCCAGCGTTCTGGGGGAAGAGACCCAGTACTTC. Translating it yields CASVLGEETQYF.

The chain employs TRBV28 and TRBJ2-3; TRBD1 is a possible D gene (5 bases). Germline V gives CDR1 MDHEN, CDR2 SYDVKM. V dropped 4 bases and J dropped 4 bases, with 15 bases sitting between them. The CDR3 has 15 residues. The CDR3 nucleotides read TGTGCCAGCAGTTCGGAGACAGTGCCCTCAGATACGCAGTATTTT. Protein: CASSSETVPSDTQYF.

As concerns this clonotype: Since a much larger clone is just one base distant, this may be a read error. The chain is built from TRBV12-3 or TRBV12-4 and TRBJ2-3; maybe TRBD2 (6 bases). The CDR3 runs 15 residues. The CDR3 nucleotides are TGTGTCAGCAGCACGGCGGGACGGAACACAGATACGCAGTATTTT. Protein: CVSSTAGRNTDTQYF.

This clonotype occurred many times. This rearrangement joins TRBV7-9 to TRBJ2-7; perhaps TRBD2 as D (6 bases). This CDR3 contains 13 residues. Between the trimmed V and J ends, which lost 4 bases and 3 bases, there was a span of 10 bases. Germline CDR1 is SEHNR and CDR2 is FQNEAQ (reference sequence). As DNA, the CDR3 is TGTGCCAGCAGCTGGCCGCGGGGCTACGAGCAGTACTTC. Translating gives CASSWPRGYEQYF.

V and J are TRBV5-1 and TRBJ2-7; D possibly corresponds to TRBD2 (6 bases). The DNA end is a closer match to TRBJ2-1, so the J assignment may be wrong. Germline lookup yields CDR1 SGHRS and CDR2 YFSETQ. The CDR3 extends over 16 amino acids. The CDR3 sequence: CASSPTAGLSYNEQFF. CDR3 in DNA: TGCGCCAGCAGCCCTACAGCGGGTCTCTCCTACAATGAGCAGTTCTTC.

DNA of the CDR3: TGTGCCAGCAGCCAAGCGACCGGTATAGGTCAGCCCCAGCATTTT. This encodes CASSQATGIGQPQHF. This chain joins TRBV3-1 and TRBJ1-5; D is ambiguous. Germline V gives CDR1 LGHDT, CDR2 YNNKEL (reference sequence). V shed 1 base and J shed 6 bases, with 13 bases lying between them. The CDR3 extends over 15 amino acids.

CDR3 DNA: TGTGCCAGCAGCCAAGATGGCGGAAATTCCTACGAGCAGTACTTC. This translates into CASSQDGGNSYEQYF. The chain is built from TRBV3-1 and TRBJ2-7; D is unclear. Germline loops: CDR1 LGHDT, CDR2 YNNKEL (reference sequence). Between the trimmed V and J ends, which lost 0 bases and 1 base, there was a span of 10 bases. The CDR3 is 15 amino acids.

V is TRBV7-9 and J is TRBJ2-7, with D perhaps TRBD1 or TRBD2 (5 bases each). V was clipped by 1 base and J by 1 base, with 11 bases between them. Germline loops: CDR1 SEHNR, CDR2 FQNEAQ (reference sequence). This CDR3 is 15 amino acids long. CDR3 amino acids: CASSLVARESYEQYF. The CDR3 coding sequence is TGTGCCAGCAGCTTAGTCGCCAGGGAGTCCTACGAGCAGTACTTC.

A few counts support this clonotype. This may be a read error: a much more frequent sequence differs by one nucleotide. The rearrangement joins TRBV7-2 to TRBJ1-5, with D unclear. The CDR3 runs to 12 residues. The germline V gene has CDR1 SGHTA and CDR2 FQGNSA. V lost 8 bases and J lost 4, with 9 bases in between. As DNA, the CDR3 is TGTGCCAGCGGTTCCCCTAATCAGCCCCAGCATTTT. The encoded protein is CASGSPNQPQHF.

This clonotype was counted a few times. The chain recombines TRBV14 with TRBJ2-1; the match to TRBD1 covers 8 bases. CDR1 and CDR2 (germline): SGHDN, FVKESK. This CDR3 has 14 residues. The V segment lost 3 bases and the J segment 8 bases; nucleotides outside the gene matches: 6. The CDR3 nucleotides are TGTGCCAGCAGCCACCGGACAGGGTGGGATGAGCAGTTCTTC. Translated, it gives CASSHRTGWDEQFF.

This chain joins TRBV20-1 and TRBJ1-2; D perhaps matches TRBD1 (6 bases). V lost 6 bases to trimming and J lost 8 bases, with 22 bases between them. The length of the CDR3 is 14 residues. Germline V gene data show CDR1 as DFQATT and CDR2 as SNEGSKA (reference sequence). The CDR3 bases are TGCAGTGCCCGAGGGGCCAGGGGAAGGGTGGGCTACACCTTC. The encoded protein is CSARGARGRVGYTF.

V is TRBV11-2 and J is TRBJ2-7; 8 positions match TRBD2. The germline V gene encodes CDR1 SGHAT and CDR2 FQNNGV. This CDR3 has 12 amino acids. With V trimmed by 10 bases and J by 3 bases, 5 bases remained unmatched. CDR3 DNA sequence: TGTGCCACCGGGGGGGCTTACTACGAGCAGTACTTC. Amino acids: CATGGAYYEQYF.

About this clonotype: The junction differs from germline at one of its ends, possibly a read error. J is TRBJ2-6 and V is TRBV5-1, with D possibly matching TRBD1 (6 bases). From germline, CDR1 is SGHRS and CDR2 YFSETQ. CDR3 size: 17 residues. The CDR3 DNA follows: TGCGCCAGCAGCTTCGGACAGCCTTCCTCTGGGGCCAACGTCCCGACTTTC. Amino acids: CASSFGQPSSGANVPTF. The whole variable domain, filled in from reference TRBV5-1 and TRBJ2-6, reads KAGVTQTPRYLIKTRGQQVTLSCSPISGHRSVSWYQQTPGQGLQFLFEYFSETQRNKGNFPGRFSGRQFSNSRSEMNVSTLELGDSALYLCASSFGQPSSGANVPTFGAGSRLTVL.

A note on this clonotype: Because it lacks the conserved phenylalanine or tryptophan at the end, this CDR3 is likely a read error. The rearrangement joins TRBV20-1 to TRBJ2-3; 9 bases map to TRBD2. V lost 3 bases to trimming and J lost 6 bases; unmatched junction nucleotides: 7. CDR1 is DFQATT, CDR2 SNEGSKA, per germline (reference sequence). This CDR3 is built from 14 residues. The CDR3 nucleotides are TGCAGTGCTAGTTTGGCGGGAGGGGACGATACGCAGTATTGT. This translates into CSASLAGGDDTQYC.

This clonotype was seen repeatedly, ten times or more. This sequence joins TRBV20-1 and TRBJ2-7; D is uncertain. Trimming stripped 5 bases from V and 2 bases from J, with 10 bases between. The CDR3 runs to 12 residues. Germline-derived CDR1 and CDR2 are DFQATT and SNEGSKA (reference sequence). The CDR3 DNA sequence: TGCAGTGCTGCTCTCCGCGCCTACGAGCAGTACTTC. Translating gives CSAALRAYEQYF.

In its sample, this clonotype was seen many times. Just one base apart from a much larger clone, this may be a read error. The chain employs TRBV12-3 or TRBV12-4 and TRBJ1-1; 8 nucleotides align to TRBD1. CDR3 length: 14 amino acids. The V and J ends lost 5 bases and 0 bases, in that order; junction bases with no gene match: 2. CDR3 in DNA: TGTGCCAGCAGTCCGGGACAGGTGAACACTGAAGCTTTCTTT. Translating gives CASSPGQVNTEAFF.

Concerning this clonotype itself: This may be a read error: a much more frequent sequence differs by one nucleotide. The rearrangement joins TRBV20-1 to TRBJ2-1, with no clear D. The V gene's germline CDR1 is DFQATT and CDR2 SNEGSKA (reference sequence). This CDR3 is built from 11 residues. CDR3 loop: CRAREYNEQFF. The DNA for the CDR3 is TGCAGGGCTAGAGAGTACAATGAGCAGTTCTTC.

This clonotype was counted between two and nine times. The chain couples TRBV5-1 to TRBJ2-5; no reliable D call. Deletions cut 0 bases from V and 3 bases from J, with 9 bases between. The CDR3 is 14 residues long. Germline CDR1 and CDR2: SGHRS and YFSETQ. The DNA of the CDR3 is TGCGCCAGCAGCTTGGGGGCGGTGAAAGAGACCCAGTACTTC. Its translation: CASSLGAVKETQYF.

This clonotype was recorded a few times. The CDR3 region is CASSTRRGSYEQYF. The CDR3 DNA is TGTGCCAGCAGTACCCGCAGGGGCTCCTACGAGCAGTACTTC. The rearrangement joins TRBV27 to TRBJ2-7, with D perhaps matching TRBD1 (6 bases). Germline values: CDR1 MNHEY, CDR2 SMNVEV (reference sequence). The CDR3 length is 14 residues. Trimming removed 5 bases from V and 0 bases from J, with 11 bases in between.

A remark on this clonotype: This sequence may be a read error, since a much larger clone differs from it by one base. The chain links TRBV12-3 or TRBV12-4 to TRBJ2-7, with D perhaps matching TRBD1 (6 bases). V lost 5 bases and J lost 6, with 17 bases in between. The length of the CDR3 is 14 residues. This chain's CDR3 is CASSRAGADCEQYF. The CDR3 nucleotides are TGTGCCAGCAGTAGGGCAGGGGCCGACTGCGAGCAGTACTTC.

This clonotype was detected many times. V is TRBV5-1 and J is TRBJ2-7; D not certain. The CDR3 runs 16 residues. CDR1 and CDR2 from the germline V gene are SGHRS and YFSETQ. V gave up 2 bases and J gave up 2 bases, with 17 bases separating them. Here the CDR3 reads CASSFDLDTRTYEQYF. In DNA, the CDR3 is TGCGCCAGCAGCTTTGATTTAGACACGAGGACCTACGAGCAGTACTTC.